The 26 T cell receptor beta chains below come from one sample, sequenced in a study of tumor T cells in aggressive B-cell lymphoma. Method: immunoSEQ multiplex PCR; TCRdb's copy keeps in-frame clones and lacks some. The data show 7,500 to 9,500 clones, about 85% seen once. Sequencing was done on a sample of tumor tissue. The receptors were gathered from an adult with diffuse large B cell lymphoma.

This clone has just one count. The chain combines TRBV27 with TRBJ2-2, with TRBD1 matching over 10 bases. In germline, CDR1 is MNHEY, CDR2 SMNVEV (reference sequence). The CDR3 covers 16 residues. With 1 base clipped from V and 4 bases from J, the junction kept 3 bases outside the gene matches. This chain's CDR3 is CASSLWTGGTTGELFF. DNA for the CDR3: TGTGCCAGCAGTTTATGGACAGGGGGTACCACCGGGGAGCTGTTTTTT.

This clone appeared a single time. The rearrangement uses TRBV29-1 and TRBJ2-7; TRBD1 aligns across 7 bases. V shed 6 bases, J shed 0 bases, and the junction held 2 bases outside the gene matches. The germline gives CDR1 SQVTM, CDR2 ANQGSEA. The CDR3 runs 12 residues. CDR3 nucleotide sequence: TGCAGCGTCGGGACAGCCTCCTACGAGCAGTACTTC. It translates to CSVGTASYEQYF.

This clone was detected only a few times. The chain uses TRBV27 and TRBJ2-7; 8 bases fit TRBD1. Unmatched junction bases numbered 9, after V lost 5 bases and J lost 6 bases. Germline V gives CDR1 MNHEY, CDR2 SMNVEV (reference sequence). The CDR3 is made up of 14 amino acids. CDR3: CASSLDRVSLEQYF. The CDR3 DNA follows: TGTGCCAGCAGTCTGGACAGGGTGAGTCTCGAGCAGTACTTC.

The J gene is TRBJ1-2, the V gene TRBV19, with D unclear. The V gene lost 1 base and the J gene lost 12 bases, with 15 bases spanning the gap. The CDR3 totals 13 residues. Looked up from germline, CDR1 is LNHDA and CDR2 is SQIVND (reference sequence). CDR3 sequence reads: CASSIAPETWNTF. The CDR3 nucleotides read TGTGCCAGTAGTATAGCACCCGAGACATGGAACACCTTC.

The V and J genes are TRBV27 and TRBJ2-7, with D possibly being TRBD1 (6 bases). Germline CDR1 MNHEY, CDR2 SMNVEV (reference sequence). V lost 6 bases and J lost 0, with 15 bases in between. The CDR3 is made up of 15 amino acids. In nucleotides, the CDR3 is TGTGCCAGCAGACCTAACAGGGATACCTCCTACGAGCAGTACTTC. Its protein is CASRPNRDTSYEQYF.

The gene calls are TRBV5-1 and TRBJ1-3; 10 nucleotides line up with TRBD1. Per the germline V gene, CDR1 is SGHRS and CDR2 is YFSETQ. The CDR3 is 19 residues long. Trimming cost V 5 bases and J 0 bases; bases outside gene matches: 14. The CDR3 nucleotides are TGCGCCAGCAGAACGCAACCGGGACAGGGGTATCTCTCTGGAAACACCATATATTTT. Amino acid sequence: CASRTQPGQGYLSGNTIYF.

CDR3 in DNA: TGTGCCAGCAGAGACCGGGACTATGACTCCTACAATGAGCAGTTCTTC. Its translation: CASRDRDYDSYNEQFF. The rearrangement links TRBV2 to TRBJ2-1, with 7 bases matching TRBD2. The germline V gene encodes CDR1 SNHLY and CDR2 FYNNEI. The CDR3 runs 16 residues. V gave up 6 bases and J gave up 0 bases; unmatched junction bases: 8.

The V and J genes are TRBV7-9 and TRBJ2-5, with a weak D call TRBD1 (6 bases). The CDR3 is 15 residues long. Trimming left V 1 base short and J 5 bases short, with 14 bases between. Germline CDR1 reads SEHNR; CDR2 reads FQNEAQ (reference sequence). The CDR3 is CASSLGQGSGETQYF. The CDR3 nucleotides are TGTGCCAGCAGCTTAGGGCAGGGGTCTGGGGAGACCCAGTACTTC.

The chain recombines TRBV30 with TRBJ1-3; D is unresolved. This CDR3 region has 12 residues. The germline CDR1 and CDR2 sequences are GTSNPN and SVGIG (reference sequence). The V end lost 3 bases, the J end lost 8 bases, and 11 bases lay between the germline ends. DNA for the CDR3: TGTGCCTGGAGCATGACACCCGACACCATATATTTT. Amino acid sequence: CAWSMTPDTIYF.

Remarks on this clone: An end of the junction differs from the germline gene, which may be a read error. Other nucleotide sequences from this sample produce the same CDR3. This chain joins TRBV7-3 and TRBJ2-1; TRBD1 agrees at 7 bases. Germline V gene data show CDR1 as SGHTA and CDR2 as FQGTGA. The CDR3 loop spans 18 amino acids. The CDR3 coding sequence is TGCGCCAGCAGCTTATTTGTTTCGGACAGGAGAAACTACAATGAGCAGTTCTTC. Protein sequence: CASSLFVSDRRNYNEQFF.

The J gene is TRBJ1-5, the V gene TRBV2; the match to TRBD1 covers 8 bases. V was clipped by 3 bases and J by 3 bases; unmatched bases: 1. Germline V gives CDR1 SNHLY, CDR2 FYNNEI. The CDR3 has 14 residues. The CDR3 loop reads CASSDRGLNQPQHF. The DNA for the CDR3 is TGTGCCAGCAGTGACAGGGGGCTCAATCAGCCCCAGCATTTT.

The rearrangement links TRBV30 to TRBJ1-4, with 9 bases lining up with TRBD1. V shed 3 bases and J 0 bases; nucleotides not matched to a gene: 8. CDR3 length: 17 residues. In germline, CDR1 is GTSNPN, CDR2 SVGIG (reference sequence). CDR3 in DNA: TGTGCCTGGAGGACCCCGGGACAGGGCTCAACTAATGAAAAACTGTTTTTT. It codes for CAWRTPGQGSTNEKLFF.

This chain connects TRBV25-1 to TRBJ2-1, with 7 nucleotides matching TRBD2. The CDR3 contains 14 residues. Germline CDR1 reads MGHDK; CDR2 reads SYGVNS. Trimming at V came to 2 bases and at J to 7 bases, leaving 5 bases not matched to a gene. CDR3 loop: CASSEAGETNEQFF. The CDR3 DNA reads as TGTGCCAGCAGTGAAGCGGGAGAAACAAATGAGCAGTTCTTC. The entire variable domain, with the rest obtained from reference TRBV25-1 and TRBJ2-1, is as follows: EADIYQTPRYLVIGTGKKITLECSQTMGHDKMYWYQQDPGMELHLIHYSYGVNSTEKGDLSSESTVSRIRTEHFPLTLESARPSHTSQYLCASSEAGETNEQFFGPGTRLTVL.

The chain couples TRBV9 to TRBJ1-5; D unclear. The germline V gene has CDR1 SGDLS and CDR2 YYNGEE. The CDR3 is 14 amino acids. Trimming took 0 bases from V and 6 from J, leaving 10 bases between them. The CDR3 protein is CASSVGDSGQPQHF. CDR3 coding DNA: TGTGCCAGCAGCGTAGGTGATAGCGGTCAGCCCCAGCATTTT.

This chain links TRBV7-6 with TRBJ1-2; TRBD1 might be the D (6 bases). V was pared by 1 base and J by 5 bases, with 8 bases between. Germline lookup yields CDR1 SGHVS and CDR2 FNYEAQ. The CDR3 sequence is 13 residues long. CDR3 bases: TGTGCCAGCAGCTTAGGGACAGCATATGGCTACACCTTC. This sequence encodes CASSLGTAYGYTF.

The chain couples TRBV9 to TRBJ1-4; the D is unclear. The CDR3 covers 15 residues. V was shortened by 4 bases and J by 5 bases, with 15 bases between the two germline ends. Per the germline V gene, CDR1 is SGDLS and CDR2 is YYNGEE. CDR3 DNA: TGTGCCAGCAGCTCCAACACTGGAGGAAATGAAAAACTGTTTTTT. Protein product: CASSSNTGGNEKLFF.

The chain links TRBV28 to TRBJ2-5; D possibly corresponds to TRBD2 (6 bases). This CDR3 has 15 amino acids. CDR1 is MDHEN and CDR2 is SYDVKM in the germline V gene. Trimming removed 4 bases at V and 2 bases at J, with 14 bases between. The CDR3 here is CASSWGGVEQETQYF. The CDR3 DNA is TGTGCCAGCAGTTGGGGCGGGGTGGAACAAGAGACCCAGTACTTC.

V usage is TRBV7-8 and J usage is TRBJ1-1; no clear D. Deletions cut 3 bases from V and 4 bases from J, with 9 bases between. Germline values: CDR1 SGHVS, CDR2 FQNEAQ. This CDR3 comprises 13 residues. The CDR3 reads CASSLGVFTEAFF. The DNA for the CDR3 is TGTGCCAGCAGCTTGGGAGTATTCACTGAAGCTTTCTTT. Complete variable domain (other parts from reference TRBV7-8 and TRBJ1-1): GAGVSQSPRYKVAKRGQDVALRCDPISGHVSLFWYQQALGQGPEFLTYFQNEAQLDKSGLPSDRFFAERPEGSVSTLKIQRTQQEDSAVYLCASSLGVFTEAFFGQGTRLTVV.

The chain joins TRBV9 to TRBJ1-4; no clear D. Trimming removed 4 bases at V and 0 bases at J, with 7 bases between. The CDR3 length is 14 residues. CDR1 SGDLS and CDR2 YYNGEE come from the germline V gene. The CDR3 DNA reads TGTGCCAGCAGCCCGATAGCAACTAATGAAAAACTGTTTTTT. It codes for CASSPIATNEKLFF.

The rearrangement links TRBV5-1 to TRBJ2-2; 9 bases are shared with TRBD1. The CDR3 contains 15 residues. In germline, CDR1 is SGHRS, CDR2 YFSETQ. V shed 7 bases and J 0 bases; nucleotides not matched to a gene: 4. CDR3 nucleotides: TGCGCCAGCGATTGGACAGGGGCGAACACCGGGGAGCTGTTTTTT. It yields the protein CASDWTGANTGELFF.

This clone was counted only a few times. This sequence joins TRBV7-3 and TRBJ2-7, with D unclear. The germline V and J ends were trimmed by 5 bases and 4 bases, with 9 bases remaining between them. Germline V CDR1 and CDR2: SGHTA, FQGTGA. This CDR3 is built from 12 residues. The CDR3 DNA is TGTGCCAGCAGCCCCCCGTCGTACGAGCAGTACTTC. It yields the protein CASSPPSYEQYF.

The gene calls are TRBV7-9 and TRBJ2-3; 7 positions match TRBD1. The CDR3 consists of 15 residues. V lost 7 bases, J lost 6 bases, and 13 bases stayed unmatched. In germline, CDR1 is SEHNR, CDR2 FQNEAQ (reference sequence). Here the CDR3 DNA reads TGTGCCAGCACTCAAGGAAGGGGGCTGGCGGATACGCAGTATTTT. Protein product: CASTQGRGLADTQYF.

The V call is TRBV30, the J call TRBJ1-3; D is uncertain. Germline V CDR1 and CDR2: GTSNPN, SVGIG (reference sequence). Deletions cut 3 bases from V and 0 bases from J, with 12 bases between. There are 15 residues in the CDR3. CDR3 sequence reads: CAWSRPGNSGNTIYF. The CDR3 coding sequence is TGTGCCTGGAGCCGTCCGGGAAACTCTGGAAACACCATATATTTT.

This clone was found a few times. V usage is TRBV15 and J usage is TRBJ1-6, with 10 positions matching TRBD1. V lost 3 bases and J lost 14; bases outside the gene matches: 16. This CDR3 contains 17 residues. Germline V gene lookup returns CDR1 LNHNV and CDR2 YYDKDF (reference sequence). The CDR3 DNA reads TGTGCCACCAGCAGCACCAAATGGGACAGGGGCATCGGATCCCTCCACTTT. Protein product: CATSSTKWDRGIGSLHF.

The chain links TRBV5-1 to TRBJ2-3, with TRBD2 matching over 11 bases. There are 15 residues in the CDR3. Trimming removed 4 bases from V and 6 bases from J; junction bases left unmatched: 7. CDR1 is SGHRS, CDR2 YFSETQ, per germline. CDR3 nucleotide sequence: TGCGCCAGCAGCAATGGACTAGCGGGCGCGGATACGCAGTATTTT. Encoded protein: CASSNGLAGADTQYF.

This clone was found once. V is TRBV28 and J is TRBJ1-5, with 8 bases matching TRBD1. V lost 9 bases to trimming and J lost 2 bases; unmatched junction nucleotides: 6. The CDR3 is made up of 14 amino acids. The germline V gene has CDR1 MDHEN and CDR2 SYDVKM. The CDR3 nucleotides read TGTGCCAGTACAGACAGGGGCGGCAATCAGCCCCAGCATTTT. Translation gives CASTDRGGNQPQHF.